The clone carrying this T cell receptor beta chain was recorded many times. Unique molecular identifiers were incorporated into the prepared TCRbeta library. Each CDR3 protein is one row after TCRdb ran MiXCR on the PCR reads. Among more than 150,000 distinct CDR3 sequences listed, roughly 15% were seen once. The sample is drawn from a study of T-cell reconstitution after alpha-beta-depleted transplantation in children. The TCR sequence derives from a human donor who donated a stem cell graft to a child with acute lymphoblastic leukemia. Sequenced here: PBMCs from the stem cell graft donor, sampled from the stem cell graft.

CDR3 sequence reads: CSARDRSFYEQYF. The CDR3 nucleotides read TGCAGTGCTAGAGACAGGTCTTTCTACGAGCAGTACTTC. The V gene is TRBV20-1, the J gene TRBJ2-7; D is unclear. V was cut by 0 bases and J by 3 bases, with 9 bases left in between. Germline lookup yields CDR1 DFQATT and CDR2 SNEGSKA (reference sequence). This CDR3 has 13 residues.